This T cell receptor beta chain was sequenced for a study of technical replicates of blood from several donors. Trimming took off 5 bases at V and 5 bases at J, with 7 bases between the two ends. The germline gives CDR1 DFQATT, CDR2 SNEGSKA (reference sequence). This CDR3 contains 10 residues. Assay: immunoSEQ multiplex PCR; the TCRdb copy retains only in-frame clones and omits some. This sample has about 97,000 clones; around 96% occur once, and the top ten carry around 0.35%. Input material: T cells isolated from PBMCs. The origin of this receptor is a human donor in good health. The chain combines TRBV20-1 with TRBJ2-7, with D perhaps matching TRBD2 (5 bases). The CDR3 coding sequence is TGCAGTGCTGGGGAGAACGAGCAGTACTTC. This sequence encodes CSAGENEQYF.